Reported below is one T cell receptor (beta chain). The antigen this receptor binds is unknown. The input lacks base qualities; no much larger clone sits a single base away. This sample was taken from a study of neoadjuvant anti-PD-1 for oral cavity cancer (dated by TCRdb to the early 2020s). For context, the study as a whole: Before curative-intent surgical resection, most patients were given three to four biweekly doses of nivolumab at 3 mg/kg. For patients who did not progress, a fourth nivolumab dose was given around day 43, followed by definitive surgical resection on days 50-56. Responders were defined as patients with complete response, partial response or stable disease by RECIST 1.1; non-responders were defined as patients with progression. The parent correlative cohort had eleven to twelve patients and a response rate of 33%.

The full study reports these points: Only a few patients per response group were included in the TCR analyses, and the authors called for validation in larger cohorts. Higher pretreatment blood TCRbeta clonality and lower post-treatment tumor TCRbeta clonality were correlated with higher pretreatment blood Treg/Th17 ratios. Greater tumor shrinkage correlated with larger post-treatment sizes of preexisting intratumoral clones, which suggests that expansion of preexisting clones contributed to response.

For survey sequencing, tumor libraries mostly used roughly 4.8 ug of input genomic DNA, with two replicates for each sample. The immunoSEQ hsTCRbeta kit was used to prepare TCRbeta libraries according to the manufacturer's instructions. An Illumina NovaSeq 6000 S4 flow cell was used to sequence the final libraries, which had first been combined to 3 nM. On the study's bioinformatics: The immunoSEQ Analyzer handled quality control and preprocessing of the raw data. The analysis was restricted to productive rearrangements, with each unique CDR3 amino acid sequence defining a clonotype. Repertoire clonality was estimated as the Gini-Simpson index, which was computed with the R package tcR. Student's t test was used to compare Gini indices, and Pearson correlation was used to assess associations with tumor size change. This immuneACCESS table, as held by TCRdb, lists in-frame sequences with V and J called but not all clones. Of the missing ones, under half trace to an unresolved V gene in checked studies; the others have no known cause. V and J calls and clone size are as listed in that table; D and trimming were resolved from the DNA. Here the sample has 5,000 or so clones; about 62% occur a single time. The ten largest clones capture roughly 6.8% of the sample.

The time point tag for this specimen amounts to: before neoadjuvant nivolumab. Patients had been newly diagnosed with stage II-IVA oral cavity squamous cell carcinoma, and no prior systemic or radiation treatment had been given to the patients. The cohort consisted of patients with HPV-negative, locally advanced oral cavity squamous cell carcinoma. Samples were obtained from a longitudinal correlative study of a single-arm phase II trial of neoadjuvant nivolumab in oral cavity squamous cell carcinoma. Genomic DNA-based TCRbeta sequencing was performed on subject-matched pre- and post-treatment PBMCs and tumors from three responders and three non-responders. Genomic DNA was isolated from tumor tissue using the Maxwell RSC DNA from Tissue kit. This TCR was sampled from a person between 35 and 79 years old with oral cavity squamous cell carcinoma. This sample comprised tumor tissue, obtained before nivolumab (anti-PD-1) treatment.

The CDR3 here reads CASSESTGGYNEQFF. The DNA sequence follows: TGCGCCAGCAGTGAGTCTACAGGGGGCTACAATGAGCAGTTCTTC. Rearrangement joined TRBV10-1 to TRBJ2-1, with 8 junctional bases fitting TRBD1. From a lookup of the germline V gene (reference sequence), CDR1 and CDR2 are WNHNN and SYGVQD. After removal of 0 bases from V and 3 bases from J, the junction retains 1 base not matched to a gene. The CDR3 holds 15 amino acids from the cysteine to the phenylalanine. The sequence is cut down to CDR3 DNA, 45 bases in frame from base 1.